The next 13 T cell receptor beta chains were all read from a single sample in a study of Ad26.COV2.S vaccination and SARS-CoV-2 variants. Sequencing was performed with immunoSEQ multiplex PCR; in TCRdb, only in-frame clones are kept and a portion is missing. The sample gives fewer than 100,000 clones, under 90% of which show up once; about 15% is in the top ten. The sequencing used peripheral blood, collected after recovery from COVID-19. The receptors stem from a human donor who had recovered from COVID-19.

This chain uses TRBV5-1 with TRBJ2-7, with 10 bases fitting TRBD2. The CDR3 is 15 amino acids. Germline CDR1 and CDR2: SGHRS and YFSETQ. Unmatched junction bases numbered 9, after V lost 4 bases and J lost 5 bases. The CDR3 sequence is CASSPPAGGDHEQYF. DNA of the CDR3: TGCGCCAGCAGCCCACCAGCGGGAGGGGACCACGAGCAGTACTTC.

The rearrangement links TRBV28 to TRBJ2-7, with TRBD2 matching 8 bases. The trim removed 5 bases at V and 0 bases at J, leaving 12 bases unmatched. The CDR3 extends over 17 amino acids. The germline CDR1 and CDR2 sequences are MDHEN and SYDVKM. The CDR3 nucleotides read TGTGCCAGCAGTACCCCTACGGGTAGCGGGAACTCCTACGAGCAGTACTTC. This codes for CASSTPTGSGNSYEQYF.

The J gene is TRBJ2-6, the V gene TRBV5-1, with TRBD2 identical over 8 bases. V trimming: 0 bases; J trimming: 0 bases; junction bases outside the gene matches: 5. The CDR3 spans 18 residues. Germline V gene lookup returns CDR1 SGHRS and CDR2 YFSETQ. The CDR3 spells CASSLGLAGSSGANVLTF. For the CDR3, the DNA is TGCGCCAGCAGCTTGGGGCTAGCGGGCTCCTCTGGGGCCAACGTCCTGACTTTC.

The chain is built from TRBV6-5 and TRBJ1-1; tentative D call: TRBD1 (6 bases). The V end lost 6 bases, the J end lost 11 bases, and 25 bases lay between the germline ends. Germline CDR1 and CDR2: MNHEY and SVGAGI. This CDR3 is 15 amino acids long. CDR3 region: CASSHVRDNQLGAFF. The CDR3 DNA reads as TGTGCCAGCAGCCACGTCCGGGACAACCAACTGGGGGCTTTCTTT.

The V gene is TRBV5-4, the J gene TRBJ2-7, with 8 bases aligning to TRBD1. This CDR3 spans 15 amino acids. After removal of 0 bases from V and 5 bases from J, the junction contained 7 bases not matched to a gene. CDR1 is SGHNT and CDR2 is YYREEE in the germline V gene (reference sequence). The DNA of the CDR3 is TGTGCCAGCAGCTTGGTCCGGGACAGGTTCAACGAGCAGTACTTC. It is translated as CASSLVRDRFNEQYF.

CDR3 nucleotides: TGTGCCAGCAGTGTACCGGGACAGGGGCTTCATTCACCCCTCCACTTT. It specifies CASSVPGQGLHSPLHF. V and J are TRBV28 and TRBJ1-6; TRBD1 agrees at 10 bases. V trimming: 5 bases; J trimming: 8 bases; junction bases outside the gene matches: 9. Germline V gene data show CDR1 as MDHEN and CDR2 as SYDVKM. The CDR3 is 16 residues long.

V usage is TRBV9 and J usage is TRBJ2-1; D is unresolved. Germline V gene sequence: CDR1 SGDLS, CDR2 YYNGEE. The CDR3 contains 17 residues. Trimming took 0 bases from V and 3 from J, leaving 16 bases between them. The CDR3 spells CASSVEDRAYGYNEQFF. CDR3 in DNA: TGTGCCAGCAGCGTAGAGGATCGGGCCTACGGCTACAATGAGCAGTTCTTC.

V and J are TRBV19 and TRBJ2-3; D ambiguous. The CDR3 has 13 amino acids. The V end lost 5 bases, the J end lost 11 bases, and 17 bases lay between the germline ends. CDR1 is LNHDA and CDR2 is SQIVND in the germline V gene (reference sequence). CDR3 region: CASSVDEGEMQYF. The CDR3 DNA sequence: TGTGCCAGTAGTGTGGACGAAGGTGAGATGCAGTATTTT.

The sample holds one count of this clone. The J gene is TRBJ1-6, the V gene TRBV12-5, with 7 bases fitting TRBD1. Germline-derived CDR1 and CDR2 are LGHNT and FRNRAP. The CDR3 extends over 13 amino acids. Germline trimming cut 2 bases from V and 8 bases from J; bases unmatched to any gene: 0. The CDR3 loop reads CASGLQGDSPLHF. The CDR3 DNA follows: TGTGCTAGTGGTTTGCAGGGGGATTCACCCCTCCACTTT. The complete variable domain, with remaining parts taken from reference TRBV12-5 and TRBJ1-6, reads DARVTQTPRHKVTEMGQEVTMRCQPILGHNTVFWYRQTMMQGLELLAYFRNRAPLDDSGMPKDRFSAEMPDATLATLKIQPSEPRDSAVYFCASGLQGDSPLHFGNGTRLTVT.

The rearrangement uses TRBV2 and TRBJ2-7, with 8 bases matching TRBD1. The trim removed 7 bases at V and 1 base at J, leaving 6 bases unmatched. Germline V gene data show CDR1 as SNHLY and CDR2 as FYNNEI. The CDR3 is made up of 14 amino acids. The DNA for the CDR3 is TGTGCCAGCATTTCCCAGGGGGCATCCTACGAGCAGTACTTC. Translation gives CASISQGASYEQYF.

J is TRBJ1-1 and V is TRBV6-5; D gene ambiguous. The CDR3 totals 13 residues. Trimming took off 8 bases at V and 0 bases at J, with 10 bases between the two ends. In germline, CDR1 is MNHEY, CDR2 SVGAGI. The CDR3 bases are TGTGCCAGCGGGGTAACCCTGAACACTGAAGCTTTCTTT. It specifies CASGVTLNTEAFF.

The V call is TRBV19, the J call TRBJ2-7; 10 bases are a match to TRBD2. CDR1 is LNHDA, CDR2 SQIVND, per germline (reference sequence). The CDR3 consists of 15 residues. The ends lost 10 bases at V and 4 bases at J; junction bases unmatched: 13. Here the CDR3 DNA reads TGTGCCATCCGCTCTGAGCGGGAGGGGGTTTACGAGCAGTACTTC. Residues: CAIRSEREGVYEQYF.

DNA of the CDR3: TGTGCCAGCAGTGATGATGCGGGGTCCGATGACACTCGGCTAGCGGGAGGGAGCACAGATACGCAGTATTTT. Protein: CASSDDAGSDDTRLAGGSTDTQYF. This chain connects TRBV2 to TRBJ2-3, with 12 nucleotides matching TRBD2. The ends lost 3 bases at V and 0 bases at J; junction bases unmatched: 25. The germline V gene encodes CDR1 SNHLY and CDR2 FYNNEI. The CDR3 length is 24 residues.